The table lists the clone carrying this T cell receptor (beta chain) with a few counts. Enrolled through a virtual design, the participants were between roughly 18 and 89 years of age and came from about two dozen US areas. These data belong to a study of blood T cell repertoires in COVID-19. Study summary: COVID-19 samples from acute and convalescent phases originated in the United States, Italy and Spain. From T cells, B-cell-depleted T cells, or PBMCs came the material, which was cDNA or gDNA.

As handled by the study authors: For nucleated cells, counts were estimated from reference gene primer amplification. Sequenced by immunoSEQ multiplex PCR; TCRdb stores in-frame clones only, minus some. D and trimming come from the DNA, and the V and J calls and clone size come from that table. The table records 300,000 to 500,000 clones, approximately 90% of them present only once. Germline V gene data show CDR1 as SNHLY and CDR2 as FYNNEI. This CDR3 is built from 17 residues. V was pared by 6 bases and J by 1 base, with 21 bases between. The sample comprised PBMCs or T cells enriched from blood (not recorded which). This clonotype originated in a woman in her thirties with acute COVID-19. V gene TRBV2 combines with J gene TRBJ1-1, with D possibly TRBD1 on 6 matching bases. The CDR3 DNA reads TGTGCCAGCAGGGGACTGCGGGAGGGGGGAAGGAACACTGAAGCTTTCTTT. Translation gives CASRGLREGGRNTEAFF.